This TCR beta chain was identified during a study of control samples from healthy donors and cancer patients. Repertoires were generated with immunoSEQ multiplex PCR, while TCRdb's copy carries only in-frame clones and drops some. The sample consists of 150,000 or so clones, 80% to 95% of them appearing once. Germline V lookup: CDR1 SGHTA, CDR2 FQGNSA. V was clipped by 4 bases and J by 0 bases, with 16 bases between them. There are 16 residues in the CDR3. Sequenced input: blood. The chain couples TRBV7-2 to TRBJ2-7, with D hard to call. This clonotype was sampled from a man younger than 30 in good health. This CDR3 reads CASSSISIRSSYEQYF. CDR3 sequence (DNA): TGTGCCAGCAGCTCGATCAGCATCAGGAGCTCCTACGAGCAGTACTTC. The full variable domain, completed using reference TRBV7-2 and TRBJ2-7, is GAGVSQSPSNKVTEKGKDVELRCDPISGHTALYWYRQSLGQGLEFLIYFQGNSAPDKSGLPSDRFSAERTGGSVSTLTIQRTQQEDSAVYLCASSSISIRSSYEQYFGPGTRLTVT.